This T cell receptor (beta chain) was found in a study of cytomegalovirus exposure and HLA in healthy donors. Study-level information: Approximately 200 million T cells yielded some 120 million unique TCR beta sequences in earlier analysis. Study-level results: In an earlier analysis, in approximately 630 donors, most V segments appeared productive either ~90% or ~30% of the time. Later analysis associated a missense DCLRE1C variant with TCR beta V- and J-gene trimming.

With respect to this clone: Its antigen is unidentified.

In the PCR, 60 Vbeta and 13 Jbeta primers were used. Some clones are missing from TCRdb's copy, which holds only in-frame ones; the method was immunoSEQ multiplex PCR. Of about 160,000 clones in the sample, about 80% were seen once. This CDR3 is built from 13 residues. The V end lost 8 bases, the J end lost 4 bases, and 15 bases lay between the germline ends. CDR1 is SQVTM, CDR2 ANQGSEA, per germline. Sequencing was carried out using PBMCs. This sequence joins TRBV29-1 and TRBJ1-3; a possible D gene is TRBD1 (6 bases). This receptor was identified in a man in his late teens or twenties in good health and CMV-seropositive. The CDR3, as DNA: TGCAGCTCCCTGTCGGGACAAGGAAACACCATATATTTT. Amino acid sequence: CSSLSGQGNTIYF.